Sequencing of this T cell receptor beta chain was carried out in a study of blood T cell repertoires in COVID-19 (dated by TCRdb to 2018 to 2021). Some background on the complete study: The collaborator samples originated in the United States, Italy and Spain and spanned the acute and convalescent phases of COVID-19. The material from the prospective study consisted of cDNA or gDNA derived from T cells, B-cell-depleted T cells, or PBMCs. Deeply sampled blood TCRbeta repertoires from subjects exposed to, actively infected with, or recovered from COVID-19 were included in the dataset. The repertoires were made available in a free public database intended to serve as a resource for research on the immune response to SARS-CoV-2. Samples came from the ongoing ImmuneRACE study (first 160 participants) plus 1,254 subjects from 6 global collaborators. Nearly every sample came with metadata listing a de-identified subject ID, COVID-19 status, age in years and sex. Where available, HLA class I and class II types were obtained from metadata supplied by the sample provider rather than from assay-based typing.

Study-wide conclusions, independent of this receptor: The amount of clinical and demographic metadata varied by source and participant and was provided uncurated.

TCRbeta CDR3 regions were amplified from genomic DNA using the immunoSEQ Assay, a bias-controlled multiplex PCR. In the paper's pipeline: The number of nucleated cells in each sample was estimated by amplification of reference gene primers within the assay. To quantify the absolute abundance of each unique TCRbeta CDR3 rearrangement, sequence reads were collapsed and filtered. Productive Simpson clonality was computed per sample as the square root of Simpson's diversity index over productive rearrangements. In TCRdb, the immuneACCESS table is reduced to in-frame sequences with V and J assigned. These tables do not hold every clone; where another copy was compared, an unresolved V gene accounts for under half, and the others remain unexplained. That table gives V, J and clone size, and the DNA gave D and trimming. The table for this sample lists approximately 280,000 clones; around 84% of them were counted only once. Of the sample, around 2.5% falls within the top ten clones.

Enrolling through a virtual design, the prospective study's participants ranged in age from roughly 18 to 89 years and lived across approximately 25 United States geographic areas. In the prospective study, cohorts were assigned on the basis of participant-reported clinical history obtained from a screening survey and a study questionnaire. Recovered participants in ImmuneRACE Cohort 3 were defined by two consecutive negative NP/OP PCR tests, clearance by a healthcare professional, or resolution of symptoms. Each participant in the prospective study had whole blood, serum and a nasopharyngeal or oropharyngeal swab collected by mobile phlebotomists. Participants in the prospective study had the option to provide additional blood draws and questionnaires over an approximately 2-month period. Prospective study blood samples were shipped either frozen or at room temperature before DNA extraction. To note about this clone: The antigen this receptor binds is unknown. Base quality data are lacking; no much larger clone is found one base away.

The CDR3 goes from the cysteine to the phenylalanine over 14 residues. CDR3 DNA only is kept here, 42 bases in frame from base 1. Germline trimming amounts to 5 bases on V and 8 bases on J, with 7 as the count of junction bases outside the gene matches. From a lookup of the germline V gene, CDR1 and CDR2 are SGHNT and YENEEA. The specimen sequenced was PBMCs or T cells enriched from blood (not recorded which). This TCR came from a woman aged 45 to 65 who had recovered from COVID-19. The rearrangement joined TRBV11-3 to TRBJ2-1; a stretch of 9 junction bases matches TRBD1. The sequenced DNA: TGTGCCAGCAGCCCCGGGACAGGGTGGGATGAGCAGTTCTTC. Its protein is CASSPGTGWDEQFF.